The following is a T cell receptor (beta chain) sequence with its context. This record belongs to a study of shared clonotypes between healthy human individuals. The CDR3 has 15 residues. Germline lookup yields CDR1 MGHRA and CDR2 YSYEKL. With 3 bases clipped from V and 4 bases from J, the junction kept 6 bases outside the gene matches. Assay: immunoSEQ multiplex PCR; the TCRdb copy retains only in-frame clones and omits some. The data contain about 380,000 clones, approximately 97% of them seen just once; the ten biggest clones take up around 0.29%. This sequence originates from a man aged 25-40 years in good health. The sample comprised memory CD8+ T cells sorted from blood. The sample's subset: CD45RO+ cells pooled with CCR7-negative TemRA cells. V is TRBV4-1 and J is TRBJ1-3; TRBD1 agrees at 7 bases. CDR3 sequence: CASSHLLGQGNTIYF. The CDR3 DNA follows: TGCGCCAGCAGCCATCTCCTGGGACAGGGAAACACCATATATTTT.